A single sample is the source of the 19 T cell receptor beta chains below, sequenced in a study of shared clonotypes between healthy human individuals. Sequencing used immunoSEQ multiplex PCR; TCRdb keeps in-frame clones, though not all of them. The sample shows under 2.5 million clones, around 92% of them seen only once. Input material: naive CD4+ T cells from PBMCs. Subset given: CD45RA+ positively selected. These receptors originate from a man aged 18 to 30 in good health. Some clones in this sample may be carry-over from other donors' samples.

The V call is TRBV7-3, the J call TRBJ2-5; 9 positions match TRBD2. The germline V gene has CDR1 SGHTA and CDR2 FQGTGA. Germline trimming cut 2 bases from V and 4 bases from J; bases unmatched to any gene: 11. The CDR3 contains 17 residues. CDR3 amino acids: CASSLGVSGSRGETQYF. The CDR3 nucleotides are TGTGCCAGCAGCTTAGGGGTTAGCGGGAGTCGGGGAGAGACCCAGTACTTC. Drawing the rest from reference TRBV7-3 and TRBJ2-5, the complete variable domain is GAGVSQTPSNKVTEKGKYVELRCDPISGHTALYWYRQSLGQGPEFLIYFQGTGAADDSGLPNDRFFAVRPEGSVSTLKIQRTERGDSAVYLCASSLGVSGSRGETQYFGPGTRLLVL.

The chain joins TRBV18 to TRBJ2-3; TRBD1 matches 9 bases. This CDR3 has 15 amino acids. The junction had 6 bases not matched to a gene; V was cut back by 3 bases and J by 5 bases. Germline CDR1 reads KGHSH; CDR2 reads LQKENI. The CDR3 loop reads CASSPRDREGDTQYF. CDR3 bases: TGTGCCAGCTCACCCCGGGACAGGGAAGGAGATACGCAGTATTTT.

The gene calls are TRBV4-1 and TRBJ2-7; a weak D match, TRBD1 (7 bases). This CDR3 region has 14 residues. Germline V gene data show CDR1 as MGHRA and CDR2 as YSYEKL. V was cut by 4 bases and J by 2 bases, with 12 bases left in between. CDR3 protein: CASSRGTAAYEQYF. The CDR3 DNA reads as TGCGCCAGCAGCCGCGGGACAGCCGCCTACGAGCAGTACTTC.

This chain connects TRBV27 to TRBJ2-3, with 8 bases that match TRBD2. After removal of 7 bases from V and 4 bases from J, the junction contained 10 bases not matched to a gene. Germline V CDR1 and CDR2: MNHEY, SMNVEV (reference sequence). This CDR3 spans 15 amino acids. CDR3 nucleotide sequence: TGTGCCAGCAAGGCGGGGGTAGCGGGGTCAGATACGCAGTATTTT. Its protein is CASKAGVAGSDTQYF.

The CDR3 spells CASSPVPHQNTEAFF. The CDR3 coding sequence is TGTGCCAGCTCACCAGTCCCACATCAGAACACTGAAGCTTTCTTT. The rearrangement links TRBV18 to TRBJ1-1, with D unresolved. The germline V and J ends were trimmed by 2 bases and 1 base, with 11 bases remaining between them. Germline V gives CDR1 KGHSH, CDR2 LQKENI. The CDR3 runs 15 residues.

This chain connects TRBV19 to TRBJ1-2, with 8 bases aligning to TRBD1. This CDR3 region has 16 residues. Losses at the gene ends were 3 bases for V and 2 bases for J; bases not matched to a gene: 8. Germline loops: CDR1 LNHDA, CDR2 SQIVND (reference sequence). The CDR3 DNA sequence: TGTGCCAGTAGTATTCAGACAGGGGTACTGAACTATGGCTACACCTTC. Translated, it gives CASSIQTGVLNYGYTF.

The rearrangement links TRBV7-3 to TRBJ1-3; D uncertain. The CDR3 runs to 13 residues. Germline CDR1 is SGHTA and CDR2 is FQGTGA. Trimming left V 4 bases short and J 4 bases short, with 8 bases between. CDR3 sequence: CASSSRKGNTIYF. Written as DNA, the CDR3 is TGTGCCAGCAGCTCTAGAAAGGGAAACACCATATATTTT. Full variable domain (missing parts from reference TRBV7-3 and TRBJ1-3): GAGVSQTPSNKVTEKGKYVELRCDPISGHTALYWYRQSLGQGPEFLIYFQGTGAADDSGLPNDRFFAVRPEGSVSTLKIQRTERGDSAVYLCASSSRKGNTIYFGEGSWLTVV.

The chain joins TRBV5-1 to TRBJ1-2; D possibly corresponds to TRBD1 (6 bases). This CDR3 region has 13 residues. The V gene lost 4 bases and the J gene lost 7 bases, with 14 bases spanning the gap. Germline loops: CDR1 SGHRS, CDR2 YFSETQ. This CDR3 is CASSPLGARGYTF. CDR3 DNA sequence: TGCGCCAGCAGCCCCTTGGGGGCGCGTGGCTACACCTTC.

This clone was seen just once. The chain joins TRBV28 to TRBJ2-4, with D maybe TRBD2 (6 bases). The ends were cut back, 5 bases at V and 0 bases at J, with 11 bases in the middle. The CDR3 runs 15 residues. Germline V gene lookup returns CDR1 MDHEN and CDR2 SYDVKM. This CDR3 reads CASSATGLAKNIQYF. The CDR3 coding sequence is TGTGCCAGCAGTGCAACGGGACTAGCCAAAAACATTCAGTACTTC.

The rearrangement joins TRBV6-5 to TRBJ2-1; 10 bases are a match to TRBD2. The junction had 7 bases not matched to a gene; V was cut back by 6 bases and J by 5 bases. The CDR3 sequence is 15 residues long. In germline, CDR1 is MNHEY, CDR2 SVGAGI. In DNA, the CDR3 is TGTGCCAGCAGGGGAGCGGGAGGGCCCCACAATGAGCAGTTCTTC. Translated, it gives CASRGAGGPHNEQFF.

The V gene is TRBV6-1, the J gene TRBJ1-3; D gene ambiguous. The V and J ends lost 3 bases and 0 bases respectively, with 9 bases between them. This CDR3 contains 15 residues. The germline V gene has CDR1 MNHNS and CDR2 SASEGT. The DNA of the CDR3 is TGTGCCAGCAGTGACCCTTACCACTCTGGAAACACCATATATTTT. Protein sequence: CASSDPYHSGNTIYF.

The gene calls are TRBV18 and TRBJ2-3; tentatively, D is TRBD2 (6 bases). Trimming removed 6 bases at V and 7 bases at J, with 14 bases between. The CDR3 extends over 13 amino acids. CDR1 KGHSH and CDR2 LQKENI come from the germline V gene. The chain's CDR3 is CASSPTSAYTQYF. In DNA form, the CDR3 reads TGTGCCAGCTCCCCGACTAGTGCCTATACGCAGTATTTT.

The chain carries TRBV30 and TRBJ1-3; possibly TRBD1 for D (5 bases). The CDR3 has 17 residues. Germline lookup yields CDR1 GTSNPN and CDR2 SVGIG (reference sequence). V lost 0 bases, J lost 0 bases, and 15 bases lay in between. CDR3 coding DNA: TGTGCCTGGAGTGTTCGGCGAGGGGCTGTCTCTGGAAACACCATATATTTT. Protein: CAWSVRRGAVSGNTIYF.

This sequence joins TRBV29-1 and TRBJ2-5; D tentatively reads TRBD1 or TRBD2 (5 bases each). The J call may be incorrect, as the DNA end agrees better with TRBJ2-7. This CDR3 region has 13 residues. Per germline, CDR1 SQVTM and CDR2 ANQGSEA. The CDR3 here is CSVEEGARDEQYF. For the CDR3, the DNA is TGCAGCGTTGAAGAAGGGGCGCGGGACGAGCAGTACTTC.

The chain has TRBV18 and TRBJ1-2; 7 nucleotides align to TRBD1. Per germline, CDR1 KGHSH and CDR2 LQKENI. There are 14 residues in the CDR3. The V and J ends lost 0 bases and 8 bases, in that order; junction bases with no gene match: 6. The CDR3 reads CASSPPMRGLGYTF. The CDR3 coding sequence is TGTGCCAGCTCACCACCGATGAGGGGGCTAGGCTACACCTTC.

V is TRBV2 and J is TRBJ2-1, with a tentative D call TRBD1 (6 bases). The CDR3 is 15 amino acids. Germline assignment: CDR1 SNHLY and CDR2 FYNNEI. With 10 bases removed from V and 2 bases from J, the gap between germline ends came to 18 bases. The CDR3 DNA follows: TGTGCCACCTCCTTATCCGGGACAACCTACAATGAGCAGTTCTTC. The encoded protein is CATSLSGTTYNEQFF.

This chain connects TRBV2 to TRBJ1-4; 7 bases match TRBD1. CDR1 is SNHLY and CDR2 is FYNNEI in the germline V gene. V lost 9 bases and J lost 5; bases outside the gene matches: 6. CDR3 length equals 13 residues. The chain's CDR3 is CASRQGRNEKLFF. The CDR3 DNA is TGTGCCAGTAGACAGGGTCGGAATGAAAAACTGTTTTTT.

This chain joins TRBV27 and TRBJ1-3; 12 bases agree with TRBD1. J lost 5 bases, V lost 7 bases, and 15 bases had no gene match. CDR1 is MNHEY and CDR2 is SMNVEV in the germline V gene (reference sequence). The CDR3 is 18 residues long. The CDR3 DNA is TGTGCCAGCACCCAATACGGGACAGGGGGCCGCGGGAGAAACACCATATATTTT. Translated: CASTQYGTGGRGRNTIYF.

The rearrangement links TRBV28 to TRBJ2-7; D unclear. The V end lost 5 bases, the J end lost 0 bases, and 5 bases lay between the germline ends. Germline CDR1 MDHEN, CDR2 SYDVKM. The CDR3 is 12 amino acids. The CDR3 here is CASSPNSYEQYF. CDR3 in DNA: TGTGCCAGCAGTCCCAACTCCTACGAGCAGTACTTC. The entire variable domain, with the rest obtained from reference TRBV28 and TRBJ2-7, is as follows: DVKVTQSSRYLVKRTGEKVFLECVQDMDHENMFWYRQDPGLGLRLIYFSYDVKMKEKGDIPEGYSVSREKKERFSLILESASTNQTSMYLCASSPNSYEQYFGPGTRLTVT.